This TCR beta chain is from a study of OX40 agonist ivuxolimab in advanced cancers. Study-wide results and limits: Within 6 weeks, CD4+ and CD8+ blood T cells expanded clonally at 0.1 to 3.0 mg/kg.

At baseline, cycle 4 day 1, and cycle 7 day 1, blood was sampled. Sequenced by immunoSEQ multiplex PCR; TCRdb stores in-frame clones only, minus some. The data hold about 100,000 clones, with 90% observed a single time. This clone has only one observation. Its target is unknown. With V trimmed by 4 bases and J by 0 bases, 13 bases remained unmatched. The germline V gene encodes CDR1 SGHKS and CDR2 YYEKEE (reference sequence). This CDR3 region has 18 residues. The V gene is TRBV5-5, the J gene TRBJ1-3, with TRBD1 matching over 7 bases. The clonotype originates from an adult with an advanced solid tumor such as melanoma, head and neck, liver or kidney cancer. The sequenced sample was CD4+ or CD8+ T cells sorted from blood, obtained in a trial of the OX40 agonist ivuxolimab. This CDR3 is CASSTGRGQTFSGNTIYF. CDR3 nucleotides: TGTGCCAGCAGCACCGGGAGGGGGCAGACATTCTCTGGAAACACCATATATTTT.